What follows are 30 T cell receptor beta chains derived from one specimen sequenced in a study of a mutant IDH1 vaccine in newly diagnosed glioma. TCRdb keeps only in-frame clones here, not all; method: immunoSEQ multiplex PCR. This table has 50,000 or so clones, roughly 80% appearing once. Their cognate antigens are unknown. As for time point: week 47, end of study. With topical imiquimod, each dose of the vaccine consisted of 300 ug of mutant IDH1 20-mer peptide. This sample comprised PBMCs, obtained from a glioma patient whose treatment included an IDH1 peptide vaccine. Receptor source: a woman aged 25 to 45 with glioma. Some clones in this sample may be carry-over from other donors' samples.

The V gene is TRBV19, the J gene TRBJ2-3; 9 bases agree with TRBD2. J lost 4 bases, V lost 3 bases, and 5 bases had no gene match. The CDR3 sequence is 15 residues long. Germline CDR1 is LNHDA and CDR2 is SQIVND (reference sequence). DNA of the CDR3: TGTGCCAGTAGTATTGTAGCGGGAGTGGCAGATACGCAGTATTTT. Amino acid sequence: CASSIVAGVADTQYF.

The rearrangement links TRBV27 to TRBJ2-1, with unresolved D. The CDR3 length is 14 residues. Trimming took 6 bases from V and 2 from J, leaving 11 bases between them. Germline assignment: CDR1 MNHEY and CDR2 SMNVEV (reference sequence). CDR3: CASRIGTAYNEQFF. CDR3 nucleotide sequence: TGTGCCAGCAGGATCGGTACAGCCTACAATGAGCAGTTCTTC.

The chain has TRBV27 and TRBJ2-7; tentative D call: TRBD1 (5 bases). V gave up 8 bases and J gave up 2 bases, with 16 bases separating them. CDR1 is MNHEY, CDR2 SMNVEV, per germline (reference sequence). CDR3 size: 14 residues. The CDR3 sequence: CASQWGGGPYEQYF. In nucleotides, the CDR3 is TGTGCCAGCCAGTGGGGCGGTGGGCCCTACGAGCAGTACTTC.

J is TRBJ2-2 and V is TRBV18, with D possibly matching TRBD2 (6 bases). Germline V CDR1 and CDR2: KGHSH, LQKENI. The length of the CDR3 is 15 residues. V shed 8 bases and J shed 2 bases, with 15 bases lying between them. For the CDR3, the DNA is TGTGCCAGCCAGAGGACGGGGGTCAACACCGGGGAGCTGTTTTTT. Protein product: CASQRTGVNTGELFF.

J is TRBJ1-2 and V is TRBV6-1; D gene ambiguous. This CDR3 is built from 14 residues. V gave up 6 bases and J gave up 8 bases, with 19 bases separating them. Germline V gene data show CDR1 as MNHNS and CDR2 as SASEGT. In DNA, the CDR3 is TGTGCCAGCAGCCCCACCCATCCGTTGGGAGGCTACACCTTC. This encodes CASSPTHPLGGYTF.

This chain uses TRBV10-2 with TRBJ1-5, with D uncertain. The CDR3 runs to 15 residues. CDR1 is WSHSY, CDR2 SAAADI, per germline. Trimming took off 6 bases at V and 2 bases at J, with 14 bases between the two ends. The CDR3 DNA is TGCGCCAGCAGGCGGGGAGTGGAGGGCAATCAGCCCCAGCATTTT. As protein: CASRRGVEGNQPQHF.

The chain uses TRBV29-1 and TRBJ1-5; possible D gene TRBD1, 5 bases. Trimming cost V 4 bases and J 4 bases, with 20 bases left between them. Germline V lookup: CDR1 SQVTM, CDR2 ANQGSEA. CDR3 size: 16 residues. In DNA form, the CDR3 reads TGCAGCGTTGTATGGGGTCAGGGAGAGGCAAATCAGCCCCAGCATTTT. Amino acids: CSVVWGQGEANQPQHF.

This chain uses TRBV29-1 with TRBJ2-2; possibly TRBD2 for D (6 bases). Germline CDR1 is SQVTM and CDR2 is ANQGSEA. Trimming took off 7 bases at V and 6 bases at J, with 12 bases between the two ends. This CDR3 comprises 12 residues. DNA for the CDR3: TGCAGCGCCGAGACTAGGGCCGGGGAGCTGTTTTTT. Its protein product is CSAETRAGELFF.

The chain couples TRBV2 to TRBJ1-4; weak D call: TRBD1 (6 bases). In germline, CDR1 is SNHLY, CDR2 FYNNEI. The CDR3 totals 15 residues. V lost 6 bases and J lost 8, with 19 bases in between. CDR3 nucleotides: TGTGCCAGCAGCAGGGACACCGGCCCCCGAGAAAAACTGTTTTTT. This encodes CASSRDTGPREKLFF.

This chain connects TRBV4-2 to TRBJ2-7; no clear D. CDR3 length: 11 amino acids. Germline CDR1 LGHNA, CDR2 YNFKEQ. The ends were cut back, 0 bases at V and 5 bases at J, with 2 bases in the middle. The CDR3 nucleotides are TGTGCCAGCAGCCAAGATAACGAGCAGTACTTC. Translation: CASSQDNEQYF.

This clone was counted once. The V gene is TRBV10-2, the J gene TRBJ1-3, with D perhaps TRBD1 (5 bases). From germline, CDR1 is WSHSY and CDR2 SAAADI. The V end lost 0 bases, the J end lost 2 bases, and 11 bases lay between the germline ends. The CDR3 runs 16 residues. CDR3 nucleotide sequence: TGCGCCAGCAGTGAGTCCCTTGGGGGGGCTGGAAACACCATATATTTT. This encodes CASSESLGGAGNTIYF.

This clone has a handful of counts. The V gene is TRBV5-6, the J gene TRBJ1-1; D is undetermined. The CDR3 has 14 amino acids. V was shortened by 0 bases and J by 6 bases, with 12 bases between the two germline ends. Germline assignment: CDR1 SGHDT and CDR2 YYEEEE. In DNA, the CDR3 is TGTGCCAGCAGCTTGGATAACGGAAGGTCTGAAGCTTTCTTT. It yields the protein CASSLDNGRSEAFF.

The rearrangement links TRBV7-2 to TRBJ2-1; D may be TRBD2 (6 bases). V was shortened by 0 bases and J by 9 bases, with 9 bases between the two germline ends. Germline loops: CDR1 SGHTA, CDR2 FQGNSA. The CDR3 spans 13 residues. CDR3 in DNA: TGTGCCAGCAGCTTAGCGTTGGGAGGTGAGCAGTTCTTC. It translates to CASSLALGGEQFF.

This chain connects TRBV28 to TRBJ1-5; D gene unclear. The CDR3 loop spans 15 amino acids. CDR1 and CDR2 (germline): MDHEN, SYDVKM. Trimming removed 3 bases at V and 6 bases at J, with 15 bases between. As DNA, the CDR3 is TGTGCCAGCAGTTTCGGTGGGGTAGCCATTCAGCCCCAGCATTTT. It yields the protein CASSFGGVAIQPQHF.

This chain joins TRBV6-6 and TRBJ1-1; tentatively, D is TRBD1 (6 bases). CDR3 length: 16 residues. Germline V lookup: CDR1 MNHNY, CDR2 SVGAGI (reference sequence). V lost 5 bases to trimming and J lost 3 bases, with 19 bases between them. This CDR3 is CASSRPSQGVYTEAFF. In nucleotides, the CDR3 is TGTGCCAGCAGTCGACCATCACAGGGCGTATACACTGAAGCTTTCTTT.

The V and J genes are TRBV5-1 and TRBJ2-7; 8 bases are shared with TRBD2. Germline-derived CDR1 and CDR2 are SGHRS and YFSETQ. There are 13 residues in the CDR3. J gave up 5 bases and V 4 bases, and 5 bases lay outside the gene matches. For the CDR3, the DNA is TGCGCCAGCAGCCCCCGAGCGGGGGACGAGCAGTACTTC. Protein: CASSPRAGDEQYF.

This clone showed up just once. In DNA, the CDR3 is TGTGCCAGCAGCGTAGCGGAGGGGGCCTACGAGCAGTACTTC. Translated, it gives CASSVAEGAYEQYF. The V call is TRBV9, the J call TRBJ2-7, with D perhaps assigned TRBD1 or TRBD2 (6 bases each). CDR1 and CDR2 from the germline V gene are SGDLS and YYNGEE. The CDR3 length is 14 residues. The ends were cut back, 0 bases at V and 2 bases at J, with 9 bases in the middle.

This clone was detected a few times. The gene calls are TRBV19 and TRBJ2-3; TRBD2 aligns across 10 bases. V was clipped by 4 bases and J by 2 bases; unmatched bases: 3. The CDR3 is 15 amino acids. Germline V gene sequence: CDR1 LNHDA, CDR2 SQIVND (reference sequence). The CDR3 bases are TGTGCCAGTAGTACCGGACTAGCGGCCACAGATACGCAGTATTTT. Amino acid sequence: CASSTGLAATDTQYF.

The chain uses TRBV5-8 and TRBJ1-1; D gene unclear. V was trimmed by 10 bases and J by 0 bases, leaving 10 bases between them. The CDR3 covers 12 residues. CDR1 and CDR2 from the germline V gene are SGHTS and YDEGEE. The CDR3 nucleotides are TGTGCCGGTCGCAGTATGAACACTGAAGCTTTCTTT. Amino acids: CAGRSMNTEAFF.

The CDR3 loop is CASSPGRPHQPQHF. Written as DNA, the CDR3 is TGTGCCAGCAGCCCGGGACGTCCTCATCAGCCCCAGCATTTT. The gene calls are TRBV7-9 and TRBJ1-5; D perhaps matches TRBD1 (5 bases). This CDR3 comprises 14 residues. Germline V CDR1 and CDR2: SEHNR, FQNEAQ (reference sequence). V was trimmed by 5 bases and J by 5 bases, leaving 13 bases between them.

V and J are TRBV10-3 and TRBJ1-1, with D uncertain. Germline V gene sequence: CDR1 ENHRY, CDR2 SYGVKD. The CDR3 loop spans 15 amino acids. V dropped 6 bases and J dropped 4 bases, with 18 bases sitting between them. CDR3 sequence reads: CAISQSTQAGTEAFF. The CDR3 DNA reads as TGTGCCATCAGCCAATCGACCCAGGCCGGCACTGAAGCTTTCTTT.

This clone has more than one count but fewer than ten. The J gene is TRBJ1-3, the V gene TRBV9; D gene ambiguous. The CDR3 sequence is 11 residues long. Germline V lookup: CDR1 SGDLS, CDR2 YYNGEE. The ends were cut back, 10 bases at V and 1 base at J, with 6 bases in the middle. In nucleotides, the CDR3 is TGTGCCTCTCAGTCTGGAAACACCATATATTTT. Translated: CASQSGNTIYF.

The chain has TRBV18 and TRBJ1-1; D is uncertain. The V and J ends lost 2 bases and 6 bases respectively, with 13 bases between them. The CDR3 totals 14 residues. In germline, CDR1 is KGHSH, CDR2 LQKENI. CDR3 in amino acids: CASSPTSGWAEAFF. CDR3 nucleotides: TGTGCCAGCTCACCAACCAGCGGGTGGGCTGAAGCTTTCTTT.

This chain connects TRBV7-9 to TRBJ2-3, with D perhaps TRBD2 (6 bases). CDR3 length equals 11 residues. CDR1 and CDR2 (germline): SEHNR, FQNEAQ (reference sequence). Trimming stripped 6 bases from V and 9 bases from J, with 10 bases between. The CDR3 DNA reads as TGTGCCAGCAGGTCGGGGGAGACGCAGTATTTT. Amino acid sequence: CASRSGETQYF.

The chain uses TRBV10-3 and TRBJ2-7, with D possibly being TRBD2 (6 bases). The CDR3 is 11 residues long. V lost 11 bases and J lost 4, with 12 bases in between. The germline V gene has CDR1 ENHRY and CDR2 SYGVKD. Written as DNA, the CDR3 is TGTGCCTCCCATGCGGGGTACGAGCAGTACTTC. It yields the protein CASHAGYEQYF.

V is TRBV19 and J is TRBJ1-1, with D maybe TRBD1 (5 bases). The V end was cut by 3 bases, the J end by 8 bases, with 10 bases between. The germline gives CDR1 LNHDA, CDR2 SQIVND (reference sequence). The CDR3 covers 12 residues. This CDR3 reads CASSIRAGEAFF. The CDR3 coding sequence is TGTGCCAGTAGTATCAGGGCGGGAGAAGCTTTCTTT.

The rearrangement joins TRBV19 to TRBJ2-7, with D perhaps matching TRBD2 (6 bases). The CDR3 extends over 17 amino acids. V dropped 3 bases and J dropped 1 base, with 19 bases sitting between them. Germline-derived CDR1 and CDR2 are LNHDA and SQIVND (reference sequence). The CDR3 bases are TGTGCCAGTAGTATTCACTTTACCTCCGGGGGATCCTACGAGCAGTACTTC. This sequence encodes CASSIHFTSGGSYEQYF.

V gene TRBV10-2 combines with J gene TRBJ2-7; D ambiguous. The CDR3 is 12 amino acids. The germline V and J ends were trimmed by 2 bases and 3 bases, with 5 bases remaining between them. CDR1 is WSHSY and CDR2 is SAAADI in the germline V gene. CDR3 protein: CASSETRYEQYF. The CDR3, as DNA: TGCGCCAGCAGTGAGACCCGCTACGAGCAGTACTTC.

The J gene is TRBJ2-1, the V gene TRBV6-7, with 11 positions matching TRBD2. TRBV6-7 falls under the ORF class, with uncertain function. This CDR3 spans 15 amino acids. The J segment lost 2 bases and the V segment lost 8 bases, leaving 5 bases of the junction unmatched. CDR3 residues: CASLLAGGAYNEQFF. CDR3 sequence (DNA): TGTGCCAGCCTTCTAGCGGGAGGAGCCTACAATGAGCAGTTCTTC.

The DNA of the CDR3 is TGCAGCGTTGCTGGTGGAAGCTCCTACGAGCAGTACTTC. Translated, it gives CSVAGGSSYEQYF. The rearrangement joins TRBV29-1 to TRBJ2-7, with no clear D. Trimming removed 4 bases from V and 0 bases from J, with 10 bases in between. Germline V gene sequence: CDR1 SQVTM, CDR2 ANQGSEA. This CDR3 has 13 amino acids.